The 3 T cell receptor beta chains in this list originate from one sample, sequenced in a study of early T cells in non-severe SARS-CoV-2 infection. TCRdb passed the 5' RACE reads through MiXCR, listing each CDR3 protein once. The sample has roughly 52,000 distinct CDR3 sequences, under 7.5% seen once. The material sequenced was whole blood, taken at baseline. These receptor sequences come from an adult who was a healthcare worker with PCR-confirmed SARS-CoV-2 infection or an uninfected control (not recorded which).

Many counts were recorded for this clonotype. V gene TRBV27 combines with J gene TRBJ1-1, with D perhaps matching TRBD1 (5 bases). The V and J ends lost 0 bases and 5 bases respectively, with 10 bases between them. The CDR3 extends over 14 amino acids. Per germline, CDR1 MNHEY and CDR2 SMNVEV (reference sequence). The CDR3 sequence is CASSLSNRRTEAFF. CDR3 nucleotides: TGTGCCAGCAGTTTATCGAACAGGAGGACTGAAGCTTTCTTT.

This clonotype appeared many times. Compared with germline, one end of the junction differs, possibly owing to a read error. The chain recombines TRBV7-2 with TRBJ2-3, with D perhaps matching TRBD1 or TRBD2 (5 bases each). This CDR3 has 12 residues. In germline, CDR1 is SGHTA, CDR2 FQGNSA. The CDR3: CASSSRDLARDF. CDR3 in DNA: TGTGCCAGCAGCTCCCGGGACCTGGCTAGGGATTTT.

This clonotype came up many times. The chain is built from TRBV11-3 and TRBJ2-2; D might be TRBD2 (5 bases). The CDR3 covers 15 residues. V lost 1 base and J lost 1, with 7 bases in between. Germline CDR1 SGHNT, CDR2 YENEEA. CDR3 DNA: TGTGCCAGCAGCTTAGTCCGGGGGAACACCGGGGAGCTGTTTTTT. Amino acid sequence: CASSLVRGNTGELFF.